Listed below are T cell receptor beta chains from one sample, sequenced in a study of regulatory T cells in long-lasting Graves disease. TCRdb processed the multiplex PCR reads anew with MiXCR; each CDR3 protein has one entry. The table lists 400,000 to 500,000 distinct CDR3 sequences, over 14% of them singletons, with approximately 7.8% in the top ten. These data are also associated with another study on T cells in Graves' hyperthyroidism and ophthalmopathy.

The sample was peripheral blood mononuclear cells (PBMCs), taken at new diagnosis, from a patient treated with antithyroid drugs. Receptor source: a woman in her thirties or forties with Graves disease. The CDR3 runs from the conserved cysteine through the conserved F or W. Each record gives: D gene, clone size, V gene, J gene, CDR3 protein, CDR3 DNA. A D gene is named only where the DNA matches it firmly. A row's size may be missing; if present it is once, few, many or a size class.

D gene: -
clone size: many
V gene: TRBV29-1
J gene: TRBJ1-1
CDR3 protein: CSVHSHMNTEAFF
CDR3 DNA: TGCAGCGTCCACAGCCACATGAACACTGAAGCTTTCTTT

D gene: -
clone size: few
V gene: TRBV29-1
J gene: TRBJ2-7
CDR3 protein: CSASGREHEQYF
CDR3 DNA: TGCAGCGCCTCGGGCAGGGAGCACGAGCAGTACTTC

D gene: TRBD1
clone size: many
V gene: TRBV28
J gene: TRBJ1-1
CDR3 protein: CASSPTGFTEAFF
CDR3 DNA: TGTGCCAGCAGCCCGACAGGGTTCACTGAAGCTTTCTTT

D gene: -
clone size: -
V gene: TRBV11-1
J gene: TRBJ2-5
CDR3 protein: CASSIGGSPAGQETQYF
CDR3 DNA: TGCGCCAGCAGCATTGGAGGGTCCCCGGCGGGCCAAGAGACCCAGTACTTC

D gene: TRBD1
clone size: many
V gene: TRBV12-3/TRBV12-4
J gene: TRBJ1-5
CDR3 protein: CASTLQGAGQPQHF
CDR3 DNA: TGTGCCAGCACCCTACAGGGGGCGGGACAGCCCCAGCATTTT

D gene: -
clone size: many
V gene: TRBV9
J gene: TRBJ1-2
CDR3 protein: CASSVDGWGESYGYTF
CDR3 DNA: TGTGCCAGCAGCGTAGACGGATGGGGAGAAAGCTATGGCTACACCTTC

D gene: -
clone size: many
V gene: TRBV7-2
J gene: TRBJ1-4
CDR3 protein: CASSLNSDEKLFF
CDR3 DNA: TGTGCCAGCAGCTTAAATTCGGATGAAAAACTGTTTTTT

D gene: TRBD2
clone size: many
V gene: TRBV2
J gene: TRBJ2-1
CDR3 protein: CARAPSGSSYNEQFF
CDR3 DNA: TGTGCCAGAGCGCCTAGCGGTAGCTCCTACAATGAGCAGTTCTTC

D gene: -
clone size: many
V gene: TRBV20-1
J gene: TRBJ2-5
CDR3 protein: CSAPLGGVGETQYF
CDR3 DNA: TGCAGTGCTCCCTTAGGGGGGGTTGGAGAGACCCAGTACTTC

D gene: TRBD1
clone size: -
V gene: TRBV30
J gene: TRBJ2-3
CDR3 protein: CAWSRGQPFNGDTQYF
CDR3 DNA: TGTGCCTGGAGTCGGGGACAGCCCTTTAATGGAGATACGCAGTATTTT

D gene: TRBD2
clone size: many
V gene: TRBV7-2
J gene: TRBJ2-7
CDR3 protein: CASSFGTSSEQYF
CDR3 DNA: TGTGCCAGCAGCTTCGGGACTAGCAGCGAGCAGTACTTC

D gene: -
clone size: many
V gene: TRBV29-1
J gene: TRBJ2-5
CDR3 protein: CSVEPRVSNFQETQYF
CDR3 DNA: TGCAGCGTTGAACCCCGTGTTAGTAATTTCCAAGAGACCCAGTACTTC

D gene: -
clone size: -
V gene: TRBV20-1
J gene: TRBJ2-3
CDR3 protein: CSAKAGTQGGGMVDTQYF
CDR3 DNA: TGCAGTGCTAAAGCCGGGACCCAAGGTGGCGGGATGGTTGATACGCAGTATTTT

D gene: -
clone size: many
V gene: TRBV19
J gene: TRBJ2-5
CDR3 protein: CASSTDSFGETQYF
CDR3 DNA: TGTGCCAGTAGTACGGACTCCTTTGGAGAGACCCAGTACTTC

D gene: TRBD1
clone size: many
V gene: TRBV27
J gene: TRBJ2-7
CDR3 protein: CASSFVQGAYEQYF
CDR3 DNA: TGTGCCAGCAGTTTTGTGCAGGGGGCCTACGAGCAGTACTTC

D gene: -
clone size: many
V gene: TRBV18
J gene: TRBJ1-1
CDR3 protein: CASSLDRNTEAFF
CDR3 DNA: TGTGCCAGCAGCTTAGACAGGAACACTGAAGCTTTCTTT

D gene: -
clone size: many
V gene: TRBV7-3
J gene: TRBJ1-1
CDR3 protein: CASSPGQANTEAFF
CDR3 DNA: TGTGCCAGCAGCCCCGGACAAGCGAACACTGAAGCTTTCTTT

D gene: TRBD1
clone size: few
V gene: TRBV19
J gene: TRBJ2-7
CDR3 protein: CASSPRQGAEYEQYF
CDR3 DNA: TGTGCCAGTAGTCCGAGACAGGGGGCTGAGTACGAGCAGTACTTC

D gene: TRBD1
clone size: -
V gene: TRBV7-2
J gene: TRBJ2-7
CDR3 protein: CASSPPTGGASEQYF
CDR3 DNA: TGTGCCAGCAGCCCCCCGACAGGGGGCGCTTCCGAGCAGTACTTC

D gene: -
clone size: few
V gene: TRBV19
J gene: TRBJ1-6
CDR3 protein: CASSPGVGSPLHF
CDR3 DNA: TGTGCCAGTAGCCCCGGGGTGGGGTCACCCCTCCACTTT

D gene: TRBD2
clone size: many
V gene: TRBV9
J gene: TRBJ2-7
CDR3 protein: CASSVGGLAGGEQYF
CDR3 DNA: TGTGCCAGCAGCGTAGGGGGACTAGCGGGAGGCGAGCAGTACTTC

D gene: -
clone size: many
V gene: TRBV12-3/TRBV12-4
J gene: TRBJ2-1
CDR3 protein: CASRTRGSSYNEQFF
CDR3 DNA: TGTGCCAGCAGAACTCGGGGGAGCTCCTACAATGAGCAGTTCTTC

D gene: TRBD2
clone size: many
V gene: TRBV20-1
J gene: TRBJ2-3
CDR3 protein: CSARELAGLTDTQYF
CDR3 DNA: TGCAGTGCTAGAGAACTAGCGGGACTCACAGATACGCAGTATTTT

D gene: TRBD1
clone size: many
V gene: TRBV7-3
J gene: TRBJ2-1
CDR3 protein: CASSQGTGALNEQFF
CDR3 DNA: TGTGCCAGCAGCCAGGGGACAGGGGCCCTTAATGAGCAGTTCTTC

D gene: -
clone size: -
V gene: TRBV6-5
J gene: TRBJ1-1
CDR3 protein: CASSYGRTEAFF
CDR3 DNA: TGTGCCAGCAGTTACGGCCGCACTGAAGCTTTCTTT

D gene: TRBD2
clone size: -
V gene: TRBV4-1
J gene: TRBJ2-2
CDR3 protein: CASSQVIAGLVTGELFF
CDR3 DNA: TGCGCCAGCAGCCAAGTTATAGCGGGGCTTGTCACCGGGGAGCTGTTTTTT

D gene: -
clone size: few
V gene: TRBV12-3/TRBV12-4
J gene: TRBJ1-2
CDR3 protein: CASSSPGRIAYGYTF
CDR3 DNA: TGTGCCAGCAGTTCTCCGGGACGTATCGCCTATGGCTACACCTTC

D gene: TRBD2
clone size: many
V gene: TRBV14
J gene: TRBJ2-7
CDR3 protein: CASSPSSGRLYEQYF
CDR3 DNA: TGTGCCAGCAGCCCTTCTAGCGGGAGGCTTTACGAGCAGTACTTC

D gene: TRBD1
clone size: many
V gene: TRBV27
J gene: TRBJ1-5
CDR3 protein: CASSLWDRQPQHF
CDR3 DNA: TGTGCCAGCAGTTTGTGGGACAGGCAGCCCCAGCATTTT

D gene: -
clone size: few
V gene: TRBV7-7
J gene: TRBJ2-5
CDR3 protein: CASSPASGSSETQYF
CDR3 DNA: TGTGCTAGCAGCCCAGCATCGGGGTCCTCGGAGACCCAGTACTTC

D gene: -
clone size: many
V gene: TRBV10-3
J gene: TRBJ2-5
CDR3 protein: CAISEKLPGIQETQYF
CDR3 DNA: TGTGCCATCAGTGAAAAACTACCGGGCATACAAGAGACCCAGTACTTC

D gene: -
clone size: -
V gene: TRBV12-3/TRBV12-4
J gene: TRBJ2-2
CDR3 protein: CASSPPGTRETPNTGELFF
CDR3 DNA: TGTGCCAGCAGTCCCCCCGGGACGAGAGAGACTCCGAACACCGGGGAGCTGTTTTTT

D gene: TRBD1
clone size: few
V gene: TRBV10-1
J gene: TRBJ2-7
CDR3 protein: CASSAGTGGLYEQYF
CDR3 DNA: TGCGCCAGCAGCGCCGGGACAGGGGGCTTATACGAGCAGTACTTC

D gene: -
clone size: many
V gene: TRBV2
J gene: TRBJ1-1
CDR3 protein: CASSEGSRRNTEAFF
CDR3 DNA: TGTGCCAGCAGTGAAGGTTCACGGAGAAACACTGAAGCTTTCTTT

D gene: TRBD2
clone size: many
V gene: TRBV20-1
J gene: TRBJ2-7
CDR3 protein: CSAKFSGRAYEQYF
CDR3 DNA: TGCAGTGCTAAATTTAGCGGGAGGGCCTACGAGCAGTACTTC

D gene: -
clone size: -
V gene: TRBV4-3
J gene: TRBJ1-2
CDR3 protein: CASSQALGGELGYTF
CDR3 DNA: TGCGCCAGCAGCCAAGCCCTCGGGGGGGAGCTTGGCTACACCTTC

D gene: -
clone size: few
V gene: TRBV6-2/TRBV6-3
J gene: TRBJ2-7
CDR3 protein: CATSGGFKAYEQYF
CDR3 DNA: TGTGCCACCTCCGGTGGCTTCAAAGCCTACGAGCAGTACTTC

D gene: TRBD1
clone size: -
V gene: TRBV10-3
J gene: TRBJ2-3
CDR3 protein: CAISDPDRGHTQYF
CDR3 DNA: TGTGCCATCAGTGACCCGGACAGGGGTCATACGCAGTATTTT

D gene: -
clone size: -
V gene: TRBV9
J gene: TRBJ2-3
CDR3 protein: CASSAPADRYLRTDTQYF
CDR3 DNA: TGTGCCAGCAGCGCTCCGGCGGACAGATACCTCCGCACAGATACGCAGTATTTT

D gene: -
clone size: -
V gene: TRBV20-1
J gene: TRBJ1-2
CDR3 protein: CSARDNTGLHGYTF
CDR3 DNA: TGCAGTGCTAGGGACAATACAGGGCTTCATGGCTACACCTTC

D gene: TRBD1
clone size: -
V gene: TRBV10-3
J gene: TRBJ2-7
CDR3 protein: CAIRTTGAFTEQYF
CDR3 DNA: TGTGCCATCAGGACTACAGGGGCTTTTACCGAGCAGTACTTC

D gene: -
clone size: -
V gene: TRBV7-9
J gene: TRBJ2-7
CDR3 protein: CASSSGDTGWDEQYF
CDR3 DNA: TGTGCCAGCAGCTCAGGGGATACAGGGTGGGACGAGCAGTACTTC

D gene: TRBD2
clone size: few
V gene: TRBV7-9
J gene: TRBJ2-1
CDR3 protein: CASSSGTSGRVDSFF
CDR3 DNA: TGTGCCAGCAGCTCAGGGACTAGCGGGAGAGTGGATTCGTTCTTC

D gene: -
clone size: -
V gene: TRBV30
J gene: TRBJ1-1
CDR3 protein: CAWSVQTPMNTEAFF
CDR3 DNA: TGTGCCTGGAGTGTACAGACACCCATGAACACTGAAGCTTTCTTT

D gene: -
clone size: few
V gene: TRBV28
J gene: TRBJ2-2
CDR3 protein: CASRLTGQANTGELFF
CDR3 DNA: TGTGCCAGCAGGTTAACAGGACAAGCGAACACCGGGGAGCTGTTTTTT

D gene: TRBD2
clone size: many
V gene: TRBV11-2
J gene: TRBJ2-1
CDR3 protein: CASSPPLGGRAGEQFF
CDR3 DNA: TGTGCCAGCAGCCCCCCCCTAGGCGGGAGGGCTGGAGAGCAGTTCTTC

D gene: -
clone size: few
V gene: TRBV3-1
J gene: TRBJ2-7
CDR3 protein: CASSGDSTYEQYF
CDR3 DNA: TGTGCCAGTTCGGGGGACAGTACCTACGAGCAGTACTTC

D gene: -
clone size: many
V gene: TRBV5-1
J gene: TRBJ1-4
CDR3 protein: CASSPGGISEKLFF
CDR3 DNA: TGCGCCAGCAGTCCTGGCGGGATTAGTGAAAAACTGTTTTTT

D gene: TRBD1
clone size: many
V gene: TRBV28
J gene: TRBJ2-2
CDR3 protein: CASSLPTGSGELFF
CDR3 DNA: TGTGCCAGCAGTTTGCCGACAGGGTCCGGGGAGCTGTTTTTT

D gene: -
clone size: many
V gene: TRBV9
J gene: TRBJ2-1
CDR3 protein: CASSVGAPVHEQFF
CDR3 DNA: TGTGCCAGCAGCGTAGGGGCCCCCGTACATGAGCAGTTCTTC

D gene: TRBD1
clone size: many
V gene: TRBV12-3/TRBV12-4
J gene: TRBJ1-5
CDR3 protein: CASCITGVQPQHF
CDR3 DNA: TGTGCCAGCTGCATCACAGGGGTTCAGCCCCAGCATTTT

D gene: -
clone size: -
V gene: TRBV19
J gene: TRBJ2-3
CDR3 protein: CASAGQLSTDTQYF
CDR3 DNA: TGTGCCAGTGCGGGGCAGTTAAGCACAGATACGCAGTATTTT

D gene: -
clone size: few
V gene: TRBV3-1
J gene: TRBJ2-7
CDR3 protein: CASSQGHEQYF
CDR3 DNA: TGTGCCAGCAGCCAAGGCCACGAGCAGTACTTC

D gene: -
clone size: many
V gene: TRBV6-5
J gene: TRBJ2-2
CDR3 protein: CASSYTGTTTGELFF
CDR3 DNA: TGTGCCAGCAGTTACACCGGGACAACCACCGGGGAGCTGTTTTTT

D gene: TRBD1
clone size: many
V gene: TRBV20-1
J gene: TRBJ1-1
CDR3 protein: CSARDGTVYNTEAFF
CDR3 DNA: TGCAGTGCTAGAGATGGGACAGTCTATAACACTGAAGCTTTCTTT

D gene: -
clone size: -
V gene: TRBV12-3/TRBV12-4
J gene: TRBJ2-1
CDR3 protein: CASSEVGVADNEQFF
CDR3 DNA: TGTGCCAGCAGTGAAGTGGGGGTTGCGGACAATGAGCAGTTCTTC